The 12 T cell receptor beta chains below come from one sample, sequenced in a study of PD-1 blockade in classical Hodgkin lymphoma. Sequencing was performed with immunoSEQ multiplex PCR; in TCRdb, only in-frame clones are kept and a portion is missing. The sample lists almost 20,000 clones, roughly 84% occurring once. Time point given: cycle 4 day 1 (C4D1), after less than seven weeks of nivolumab. Each patient's relapse followed autologous stem cell transplantation, and brentuximab vedotin exposure varied. CD8+ T cell isolation from thawed PBMCs was performed by magnetic negative selection. This specimen was CD8+ T cells from blood, taken before the fourth cycle of nivolumab. These receptors all come from a human donor with classical Hodgkin lymphoma.

The V call is TRBV7-8, the J call TRBJ2-7; D gene uncertain. The CDR3 covers 14 residues. Trimming took 3 bases from V and 2 from J, leaving 11 bases between them. From germline, CDR1 is SGHVS and CDR2 FQNEAQ. The CDR3 region is CASSFPESTYEQYF. CDR3 sequence (DNA): TGTGCCAGCAGCTTCCCGGAGAGCACCTACGAGCAGTACTTC.

The V and J genes are TRBV9 and TRBJ1-2; TRBD1 is a possible D gene (5 bases). The CDR3 spans 14 residues. Trimming shortened V by 0 bases and J by 0 bases, and 6 bases separated the two germline ends. From germline, CDR1 is SGDLS and CDR2 YYNGEE. The CDR3 DNA follows: TGTGCCAGCAGCGTAGGGGGCGCTAACTATGGCTACACCTTC. This codes for CASSVGGANYGYTF. Using reference TRBV9 and TRBJ1-2 for the parts outside the CDR3, the full variable domain is DSGVTQTPKHLITATGQRVTLRCSPRSGDLSVYWYQQSLDQGLQFLIQYYNGEERAKGNILERFSAQQFPDLHSELNLSSLELGDSALYFCASSVGGANYGYTFGSGTRLTVV.

The J gene is TRBJ2-5, the V gene TRBV10-1; TRBD2 aligns across 10 bases. Germline V gene lookup returns CDR1 WNHNN and CDR2 SYGVQD (reference sequence). This CDR3 has 14 amino acids. J gave up 4 bases and V 7 bases, and 6 bases lay outside the gene matches. In DNA form, the CDR3 reads TGCGCCAGCATGGGACTAGCGAGTTCAGAGACCCAGTACTTC. This sequence encodes CASMGLASSETQYF.

This clone was seen just once. V gene TRBV11-3 combines with J gene TRBJ2-7, with D perhaps assigned TRBD1 or TRBD2 (5 bases each). Deletions cut 5 bases from V and 9 bases from J, with 17 bases between. The CDR3 is 13 residues long. Germline CDR1 is SGHNT and CDR2 is YENEEA. CDR3 residues: CASSTGTANRQYF. The DNA of the CDR3 is TGTGCCAGCAGCACCGGGACGGCCAACAGGCAGTACTTC. Complete variable domain (other parts from reference TRBV11-3 and TRBJ2-7): EAGVVQSPRYKIIEKKQPVAFWCNPISGHNTLYWYLQNLGQGPELLIRYENEEAVDDSQLPKDRFSAERLKGVDSTLKIQPAELGDSAVYLCASSTGTANRQYFGPGTRLTVT.

The genes are TRBV5-4 and TRBJ2-7; 12 bases map to TRBD1. The V gene end was trimmed by 5 bases and the J gene end by 4 bases; junction bases not matched to a gene: 4. This CDR3 is 14 amino acids long. Germline loops: CDR1 SGHNT, CDR2 YYREEE (reference sequence). The CDR3, as DNA: TGTGCCAGCAGAGGGACAGGGGGCAGATACGAGCAGTACTTC. Protein product: CASRGTGGRYEQYF.

The chain carries TRBV9 and TRBJ2-2; D not certain. The CDR3 has 15 residues. V was clipped by 0 bases and J by 4 bases, with 10 bases between them. The germline V gene has CDR1 SGDLS and CDR2 YYNGEE. CDR3 amino acids: CASSVGALGTGELFF. In nucleotides, the CDR3 is TGTGCCAGCAGCGTAGGTGCCCTGGGCACCGGGGAGCTGTTTTTT.

In its sample, this clone ranks as medium-sized. This sequence joins TRBV7-9 and TRBJ2-5; D is perhaps TRBD2 (6 bases). V was shortened by 5 bases and J by 7 bases, with 11 bases between the two germline ends. Germline CDR1 SEHNR, CDR2 FQNEAQ (reference sequence). The CDR3 is 12 amino acids. CDR3 sequence reads: CASSAVGGTQYF. Written as DNA, the CDR3 is TGTGCCAGCAGCGCCGTGGGGGGGACCCAGTACTTC.

Only one count was recorded for this clone. The genes are TRBV10-3 and TRBJ2-1, with 8 bases lining up with TRBD2. The CDR3 is made up of 15 amino acids. With V trimmed by 5 bases and J by 8 bases, 11 bases remained unmatched. CDR1 and CDR2 (germline): ENHRY, SYGVKD. The CDR3 is CAISNIAGGRDEQFF. The CDR3 coding sequence is TGTGCCATCAGTAACATCGCGGGGGGAAGGGATGAGCAGTTCTTC.

The chain recombines TRBV28 with TRBJ1-1; D is unresolved. The germline V gene has CDR1 MDHEN and CDR2 SYDVKM. CDR3 length: 11 amino acids. Trimming cost V 3 bases and J 7 bases, with 6 bases left between them. The CDR3 sequence is CASSFLYEAFF. The DNA for the CDR3 is TGTGCCAGCAGTTTCCTGTATGAAGCTTTCTTT.

J is TRBJ2-5 and V is TRBV7-6; D is possibly TRBD1 (5 bases). The V gene's germline CDR1 is SGHVS and CDR2 FNYEAQ. The V end lost 6 bases, the J end lost 0 bases, and 11 bases lay between the germline ends. The CDR3 extends over 14 amino acids. The CDR3 nucleotides read TGTGCCAGCAGTTCGACAGTCTACCAAGAGACCCAGTACTTC. This codes for CASSSTVYQETQYF.

The V and J genes are TRBV6-1 and TRBJ1-4; 8 bases align to TRBD1. The trim removed 1 base at V and 8 bases at J, leaving 3 bases unmatched. Germline CDR1 reads MNHNS; CDR2 reads SASEGT. The CDR3 length is 14 residues. CDR3 in amino acids: CASSEGRGLEKLFF. The CDR3 DNA reads as TGTGCCAGCAGTGAAGGCAGGGGGCTAGAAAAACTGTTTTTT.

The chain has TRBV7-8 and TRBJ2-7; 9 bases map to TRBD2. Germline V gene data show CDR1 as SGHVS and CDR2 as FQNEAQ. The CDR3 covers 12 residues. The V segment lost 4 bases and the J segment 13 bases; nucleotides outside the gene matches: 8. CDR3 region: CASSYGASGVYF. For the CDR3, the DNA is TGTGCCAGCAGCTATGGGGCTAGCGGGGTCTACTTC.